Shown below are 25 T cell receptor beta chains from a single sample sequenced in a study of blood T cell repertoires in COVID-19. Here immunoSEQ multiplex PCR was the method, and the copy in TCRdb shows in-frame clones only, minus some. This table has hundreds of thousands of clones, 85% to 90% appearing once. Sequencing used peripheral blood. These TCRs come from a woman between 18 and 30 years old with acute or convalescent COVID-19.

The chain couples TRBV6-5 to TRBJ1-2; possible D gene TRBD1, 5 bases. Germline assignment: CDR1 MNHEY and CDR2 SVGAGI. V lost 6 bases to trimming and J lost 5 bases, with 13 bases between them. CDR3 length: 13 amino acids. CDR3 DNA: TGTGCCAGCAGGACTGGGGGGGGGTATGGCTACACCTTC. Its translation is CASRTGGGYGYTF.

This sequence joins TRBV28 and TRBJ2-6, with D perhaps TRBD1 (6 bases). In germline, CDR1 is MDHEN, CDR2 SYDVKM. With 7 bases removed from V and 0 bases from J, the gap between germline ends came to 16 bases. This CDR3 has 17 amino acids. CDR3 sequence reads: CASKPSTGNSGANVLTF. For the CDR3, the DNA is TGTGCCAGCAAACCGTCGACAGGAAACTCTGGGGCCAACGTCCTGACTTTC.

The genes are TRBV27 and TRBJ2-2; the match to TRBD1 covers 9 bases. Losses at the gene ends were 5 bases for V and 2 bases for J; bases not matched to a gene: 9. Germline-derived CDR1 and CDR2 are MNHEY and SMNVEV (reference sequence). The CDR3 is made up of 17 amino acids. CDR3: CASSPHGQGFNTGELFF. The CDR3 nucleotides read TGTGCCAGCAGTCCGCACGGACAGGGGTTTAACACCGGGGAGCTGTTTTTT.

This chain connects TRBV19 to TRBJ2-7; possibly TRBD2 for D (6 bases). Between the trimmed V and J ends, which lost 0 bases and 0 bases, there was a span of 6 bases. Germline V gene lookup returns CDR1 LNHDA and CDR2 SQIVND (reference sequence). The CDR3 sequence is 14 residues long. CDR3 residues: CASSIEEGSYEQYF. The DNA for the CDR3 is TGTGCCAGTAGTATAGAGGAGGGCTCCTACGAGCAGTACTTC.

The chain has TRBV7-9 and TRBJ2-7; 7 nucleotides line up with TRBD1. Germline V lookup: CDR1 SEHNR, CDR2 FQNEAQ (reference sequence). There are 14 residues in the CDR3. After removal of 6 bases from V and 5 bases from J, the junction contained 10 bases not matched to a gene. For the CDR3, the DNA is TGTGCCAGCAGTTGGCTGGACAGGATCAACGAGCAGTACTTC. Translating gives CASSWLDRINEQYF.

The V and J genes are TRBV20-1 and TRBJ2-7; possibly TRBD1 for D (5 bases). Germline loops: CDR1 DFQATT, CDR2 SNEGSKA (reference sequence). This CDR3 spans 11 amino acids. V lost 4 bases, J lost 3 bases, and 7 bases lay in between. CDR3 in amino acids: CSATGNYEQYF. For the CDR3, the DNA is TGCAGTGCTACAGGGAACTACGAGCAGTACTTC.

The rearrangement links TRBV9 to TRBJ1-2, with D tentatively TRBD1 (6 bases). V gave up 3 bases and J gave up 8 bases, with 23 bases separating them. CDR1 and CDR2 from the germline V gene are SGDLS and YYNGEE. The CDR3 consists of 16 residues. The CDR3 here is CASSARASPPRGGYTF. DNA for the CDR3: TGTGCCAGCAGCGCCCGGGCGTCTCCCCCAAGGGGGGGCTACACCTTC.

This chain links TRBV2 with TRBJ1-2, with D unclear. This CDR3 has 11 residues. Germline V gene lookup returns CDR1 SNHLY and CDR2 FYNNEI. Trimming left V 4 bases short and J 4 bases short, with 4 bases between. CDR3 in DNA: TGTGCCAGCAGTGGGCCCTATGGCTACACCTTC. Protein product: CASSGPYGYTF.

J is TRBJ1-6 and V is TRBV27; 7 bases are shared with TRBD1. The CDR3 covers 15 residues. V was pared by 6 bases and J by 4 bases, with 6 bases of the junction left unmatched. The germline V gene has CDR1 MNHEY and CDR2 SMNVEV (reference sequence). CDR3: CASSRQGGYNSPLHF. The CDR3 DNA is TGTGCCAGCAGCAGACAGGGTGGGTATAATTCACCCCTCCACTTT.

V and J are TRBV3-1 (or the pseudogene TRBV3-2) and TRBJ1-1; no clear D gene. This CDR3 spans 13 amino acids. CDR1 and CDR2 from the germline V gene are LGHDT and YNNKEL (reference sequence). V was clipped by 2 bases and J by 5 bases, with 9 bases between them. The CDR3 is CASSQSSRTEAFF. For the CDR3, the DNA is TGTGCCAGCAGCCAAAGTTCTAGGACTGAAGCTTTCTTT.

This chain uses TRBV7-9 with TRBJ1-5; the D gene is possibly TRBD1 (5 bases). Germline V CDR1 and CDR2: SEHNR, FQNEAQ (reference sequence). CDR3 length equals 15 residues. Deletions cut 2 bases from V and 4 bases from J, with 12 bases between. CDR3 residues: CASSLTGFGNQPQHF. The DNA of the CDR3 is TGTGCCAGCAGCTTAACAGGTTTTGGGAATCAGCCCCAGCATTTT.

The chain combines TRBV5-1 with TRBJ1-4, with D perhaps TRBD1 (6 bases). Germline CDR1 and CDR2: SGHRS and YFSETQ. V lost 2 bases and J lost 8, with 13 bases in between. The CDR3 covers 14 residues. This chain's CDR3 is CASSFGGHGEKLFF. CDR3 bases: TGCGCCAGCAGCTTCGGGGGGCATGGGGAAAAACTGTTTTTT.

The chain combines TRBV10-2 with TRBJ2-7; no clear D gene. The germline V gene has CDR1 WSHSY and CDR2 SAAADI. CDR3 length: 16 amino acids. V was cut by 6 bases and J by 0 bases, with 18 bases left in between. CDR3 sequence: CASRRYDQTFSYEQYF. CDR3 DNA sequence: TGCGCCAGCAGGCGGTATGACCAAACTTTCTCCTACGAGCAGTACTTC.

CDR3 bases: TGTGCCAGCAGCGCCTCGACCGGGAATCAGCCCCAGCATTTT. This sequence encodes CASSASTGNQPQHF. J is TRBJ1-5 and V is TRBV9; D not certain. The CDR3 loop spans 14 amino acids. Per germline, CDR1 SGDLS and CDR2 YYNGEE. V was pared by 3 bases and J by 4 bases, with 11 bases between.

This chain connects TRBV27 to TRBJ2-7, with D possibly matching TRBD1 (6 bases). The CDR3 is made up of 13 amino acids. CDR1 is MNHEY, CDR2 SMNVEV, per germline (reference sequence). The germline V and J ends were trimmed by 5 bases and 3 bases, with 11 bases remaining between them. The CDR3 DNA reads as TGTGCCAGCAGTGGGGGCCCATTCTACGAGCAGTACTTC. Amino acid sequence: CASSGGPFYEQYF.

The rearrangement uses TRBV2 and TRBJ1-2; 12 bases map to TRBD1. The CDR3 extends over 14 amino acids. The ends lost 6 bases at V and 4 bases at J; junction bases unmatched: 3. Germline V gives CDR1 SNHLY, CDR2 FYNNEI. CDR3 in amino acids: CASRGQGATYGYTF. In nucleotides, the CDR3 is TGTGCCAGCAGGGGACAGGGGGCCACCTATGGCTACACCTTC.

The table lists this clone with a count of one. The chain recombines TRBV5-4 with TRBJ1-1, with TRBD1 matching 7 bases. CDR1 and CDR2 (germline): SGHNT, YYREEE (reference sequence). The junction had 1 base not matched to a gene; V was cut back by 1 base and J by 1 base. This CDR3 spans 14 amino acids. CDR3 DNA: TGTGCCAGCAGCTTGCCAGGGGGGAACACTGAAGCTTTCTTT. It codes for CASSLPGGNTEAFF.

The gene calls are TRBV6-6 and TRBJ1-5; no reliable D call. This CDR3 has 13 amino acids. V gave up 7 bases and J gave up 3 bases, with 10 bases separating them. From germline, CDR1 is MNHNY and CDR2 SVGAGI (reference sequence). The CDR3 is CASMRNLNQPQHF. The CDR3 DNA reads as TGTGCCAGCATGCGAAATCTCAATCAGCCCCAGCATTTT.

CDR3 sequence (DNA): TGTGCCAGTAGTATATCAGCAAGGAGGGCTGAAGCTTTCTTT. This gives the protein CASSISARRAEAFF. The chain is built from TRBV19 and TRBJ1-1; D unresolved. Germline V CDR1 and CDR2: LNHDA, SQIVND (reference sequence). Trimming pared 2 bases from V and 6 bases from J, leaving 13 bases between. CDR3 size: 14 residues.

This chain connects TRBV7-6 to TRBJ1-1; possible D gene TRBD1, 6 bases. The CDR3 loop spans 13 amino acids. Germline-derived CDR1 and CDR2 are SGHVS and FNYEAQ. V was cut by 5 bases and J by 5 bases, with 12 bases left in between. Written as DNA, the CDR3 is TGTGCCAGCAGCCCACTACAGGGAACTGAAGCTTTCTTT. Its protein product is CASSPLQGTEAFF.

The chain links TRBV7-2 to TRBJ2-2; possible D gene TRBD2, 5 bases. Germline-derived CDR1 and CDR2 are SGHTA and FQGNSA. V shed 1 base and J shed 6 bases, with 6 bases lying between them. The CDR3 covers 13 residues. CDR3 protein: CASSLGGSGELFF. The CDR3 nucleotides are TGTGCCAGCAGCTTAGGAGGGTCCGGGGAGCTGTTTTTT.

The chain combines TRBV4-3 with TRBJ2-3; perhaps TRBD1 as D (6 bases). Trimming stripped 1 base from V and 2 bases from J, with 16 bases between. CDR3 size: 17 residues. Germline loops: CDR1 LGHNA, CDR2 YSLEER. CDR3 DNA sequence: TGCGCCAGCAGCCAAGGTTTTACAGGGCTTTACACAGATACGCAGTATTTT. Protein product: CASSQGFTGLYTDTQYF.

About this clone: Within the sample, other DNA sequences also encode this same CDR3. J is TRBJ2-2 and V is TRBV5-4; D is possibly TRBD2 (6 bases). The CDR3 length is 15 residues. Germline assignment: CDR1 SGHNT and CDR2 YYREEE (reference sequence). V lost 0 bases and J lost 2, with 8 bases in between. The DNA for the CDR3 is TGTGCCAGCAGCTTGGCCGGGAGCAACACCGGGGAGCTGTTTTTT. Translation: CASSLAGSNTGELFF.

This clone was seen more than once but under ten times. The genes are TRBV6-6 and TRBJ1-2; 7 nucleotides align to TRBD1. The CDR3 totals 15 residues. CDR1 is MNHNY and CDR2 is SVGAGI in the germline V gene (reference sequence). V shed 6 bases, J shed 0 bases, and the junction held 7 bases outside the gene matches. This chain's CDR3 is CASRDRAVANYGYTF. CDR3 in DNA: TGTGCCAGCAGAGACAGGGCAGTGGCTAACTATGGCTACACCTTC.

This sequence joins TRBV19 and TRBJ1-6, with D possibly being TRBD1 (5 bases). This CDR3 spans 15 amino acids. Germline V CDR1 and CDR2: LNHDA, SQIVND (reference sequence). V was clipped by 5 bases and J by 5 bases, with 13 bases between them. The CDR3 DNA reads TGTGCCAGTAGTGCCTCAGGGATAAATAATTCACCCCTCCACTTT. Translating it yields CASSASGINNSPLHF.